The rows below give T cell receptor beta chains drawn from one sample of a study of T cells after yellow fever vaccination. Via MiXCR, TCRdb re-called the 5' RACE reads, giving one row per CDR3 protein. The data contain about 350,000 distinct CDR3 sequences, approximately 4% of them singletons. Specimen: PBMCs, collected 5 days after the yellow fever booster vaccination. These receptors originate from a man aged 18 to 35 who received the YFV17D yellow fever vaccine. Both conserved end residues are part of each CDR3. D genes are given only for firm matches. The size of a clone is reported for some rows only, either as once, few or many, or as a class for expanded clones.

NA	NA	TRBV27	TRBJ2-1	CASSDRYNEQFF	TGTGCCAGCAGTGACAGATACAATGAGCAGTTCTTC
few	TRBD1	TRBV18	TRBJ1-1	CASSPRTGWDTEAFF	TGTGCCAGCTCACCCCGGACAGGGTGGGACACTGAAGCTTTCTTT
many	NA	TRBV7-2	TRBJ2-3	CASSSPFITDTQYF	TGTGCCAGCAGCTCCCCGTTCATCACAGATACGCAGTATTTT
few	NA	TRBV6-5	TRBJ2-7	CASAVEGSHSYEQYF	TGTGCCAGCGCAGTAGAGGGGTCTCACTCCTACGAGCAGTACTTC
few	NA	TRBV11-1	TRBJ2-5	CASSWRGLAAGQETQYF	TGTGCCAGCAGCTGGAGGGGGCTAGCGGCGGGGCAAGAGACCCAGTACTTC
many	TRBD1	TRBV5-1	TRBJ1-1	CASSFTGGHDTEAFF	TGCGCCAGCAGCTTCACAGGGGGCCACGACACTGAAGCTTTCTTT
few	TRBD1	TRBV12-3/TRBV12-4	TRBJ2-3	CASSSWTGEDTQYF	TGTGCCAGCAGTTCATGGACAGGGGAAGATACGCAGTATTTT
few	TRBD1	TRBV6-2/TRBV6-3	TRBJ1-2	CASSTETGAGYGYTF	TGTGCCAGCAGTACAGAGACAGGGGCGGGCTATGGCTACACCTTC
NA	TRBD2	TRBV20-1	TRBJ2-5	CSAIGGKETQYF	TGCAGTGCTATCGGGGGGAAGGAGACCCAGTACTTC
NA	NA	TRBV9	TRBJ2-7	CASSVGGLEYEQYF	TGTGCCAGCAGCGTAGGGGGACTGGAATACGAGCAGTACTTC
many	NA	TRBV20-1	TRBJ1-2	CSAHVQGTNYGYTF	TGCAGTGCCCATGTCCAGGGAACTAACTATGGCTACACCTTC
many	NA	TRBV5-1	TRBJ2-3	CASSLVGEDTQYF	TGCGCCAGCAGCTTGGTAGGGGAGGATACGCAGTATTTT
many	TRBD1	TRBV19	TRBJ1-2	CASLDRDGYGYTF	TGTGCCAGTCTGGACAGGGACGGCTATGGCTACACCTTC
NA	NA	TRBV19	TRBJ2-7	CASSFRAQDEQYF	TGTGCCAGTAGTTTCCGGGCCCAGGACGAGCAGTACTTC
few	TRBD1	TRBV7-9	TRBJ1-4	CASSLSGQGAVKLFF	TGTGCCAGCAGCTTGTCCGGACAGGGGGCAGTAAAACTGTTTTTT
many	TRBD1	TRBV5-1	TRBJ1-2	CASSLRGTANYGYTF	TGCGCCAGCAGCTTACGGGGGACAGCTAACTATGGCTACACCTTC
many	NA	TRBV5-1	TRBJ2-1	CASSRLGGPSYNEQFF	TGCGCCAGCAGCCGTCTCGGGGGACCCTCCTACAATGAGCAGTTCTTC
NA	NA	TRBV12-3/TRBV12-4	TRBJ1-2	CASSQDTFYGYTF	TGTGCCAGCAGTCAGGACACCTTCTATGGCTACACCTTC
many	NA	TRBV7-2	TRBJ2-2	CASSLQAGSNTGELFF	TGTGCCAGCAGCTTGCAGGCAGGATCGAACACCGGGGAGCTGTTTTTT
NA	TRBD1	TRBV27	TRBJ1-1	CASSGSGGSTEAFF	TGTGCCAGCAGTGGTTCAGGGGGAAGCACTGAAGCTTTCTTT
many	NA	TRBV29-1	TRBJ2-3	CCGVLPGTDTQYF	TGCTGCGGGGTGTTGCCTGGCACAGATACGCAGTATTTT
NA	NA	TRBV10-3	TRBJ2-3	CAISAEQGRADTQYF	TGTGCCATCAGTGCCGAGCAGGGGAGGGCAGATACGCAGTATTTT
few	NA	TRBV7-2	TRBJ2-3	CASSDKNRTDTQYF	TGTGCCAGCAGCGATAAAAACAGGACAGATACGCAGTATTTT
few	TRBD1	TRBV7-9	TRBJ2-2	CASSLGLDSGGDTGELFF	TGTGCCAGCAGCTTAGGTTTGGATTCAGGGGGAGACACCGGGGAGCTGTTTTTT
NA	NA	TRBV28	TRBJ1-4	CASSLGYRGPTNEKLFF	TGTGCCAGCAGTTTAGGCTACCGGGGGCCTACTAATGAAAAACTGTTTTTT
NA	NA	TRBV4-3	TRBJ2-3	CASGEAGRNTDTQYF	TGCGCCAGCGGGGAGGCGGGACGCAACACAGATACGCAGTATTTT
many	NA	TRBV9	TRBJ1-2	CASSVDTNYGYTF	TGTGCCAGCAGCGTAGACACTAACTATGGCTACACCTTC
NA	TRBD1	TRBV12-3/TRBV12-4	TRBJ2-3	CASSSGTGIPQTDTQYF	TGTGCCAGCAGTTCCGGGACAGGGATACCCCAGACAGATACGCAGTATTTT
NA	TRBD1	TRBV7-3	TRBJ1-2	CASSLNPGTGIYGYTF	TGTGCCAGCAGCTTAAACCCCGGGACAGGGATTTATGGCTACACCTTC
many	TRBD1	TRBV5-1	TRBJ1-1	CASSPPGQGPTEAFF	TGCGCCAGCAGCCCCCCCGGACAGGGTCCCACTGAAGCTTTCTTT
NA	NA	TRBV20-1	TRBJ2-1	CSASRGITQNEQFF	TGCAGTGCTAGCCGGGGTATTACCCAAAATGAGCAGTTCTTC
few	NA	TRBV7-6	TRBJ2-2	CASSTYRDENTGELFF	TGTGCCAGCAGCACCTACAGGGATGAGAACACCGGGGAGCTGTTTTTT
few	TRBD1	TRBV19	TRBJ1-2	CASSIVPRAGGRGYTF	TGTGCCAGTAGTATAGTCCCCCGGGCAGGGGGAAGAGGCTACACCTTC
few	NA	TRBV7-2	TRBJ2-1	CASSHWPLIDVHNEQFF	TGTGCCAGCAGCCATTGGCCCCTTATAGACGTACACAATGAGCAGTTCTTC
NA	NA	TRBV7-9	TRBJ2-2	CASSLVSGYLSTGELFF	TGTGCCAGCAGCTTAGTGTCGGGATACCTAAGTACCGGGGAGCTGTTTTTT
many	NA	TRBV5-5	TRBJ1-1	CASSLGSGQEAFF	TGTGCCAGCAGCCTTGGTTCGGGACAAGAAGCTTTCTTT
few	NA	TRBV20-1	TRBJ1-6	CSASDGGYSPLHF	TGCAGTGCTTCGGACGGGGGTTATTCACCCCTCCACTTT
few	TRBD1	TRBV27	TRBJ2-1	CASSHRDRGRHEQFF	TGTGCCAGCAGTCACCGGGACAGGGGACGGCATGAGCAGTTCTTC
once	NA	TRBV6-5	TRBJ1-1	CASSYSIWGREAFF	TGTGCCAGCAGTTACTCGATCTGGGGTAGGGAAGCTTTCTTT
NA	TRBD1	TRBV5-1	TRBJ2-2	CASSIQGSGELFF	TGCGCCAGCAGCATACAGGGGTCGGGGGAGCTGTTTTTT
few	TRBD1	TRBV11-3	TRBJ2-7	CASRALGQGCEQYF	TGTGCCAGCAGAGCCTTGGGACAGGGTTGCGAGCAGTACTTC
few	TRBD1	TRBV20-1	TRBJ1-4	CSARDREYEKLFF	TGCAGTGCCAGGGACAGGGAGTATGAAAAACTGTTTTTT
NA	TRBD2	TRBV7-2	TRBJ2-1	CASSSSGGRNFYNEQFF	TGTGCCAGCAGCTCTAGCGGGGGCCGTAATTTTTACAATGAGCAGTTCTTC
NA	NA	TRBV7-9	TRBJ2-5	CASSADLTAPQETQYF	TGTGCCAGCAGCGCAGACCTTACAGCGCCGCAAGAGACCCAGTACTTC
few	TRBD1	TRBV4-2	TRBJ1-5	CASSQARGQVNQPQHF	TGTGCCAGCAGCCAAGCGCGAGGACAGGTCAATCAGCCCCAGCATTTT
few	TRBD2	TRBV4-2	TRBJ2-3	CASSPGLAGVMDTQYF	TGTGCCAGCAGCCCGGGACTAGCGGGGGTGATGGATACGCAGTATTTT
NA	NA	TRBV7-2	TRBJ2-6	CASRPGEQGGANVLTF	TGTGCCAGCAGGCCAGGCGAGCAAGGTGGGGCCAACGTCCTGACTTTC
many	NA	TRBV20-1	TRBJ1-1	CSATTPAGVRVAFF	TGCAGTGCTACCACCCCGGCAGGGGTGAGGGTAGCTTTCTTT
NA	TRBD1	TRBV24-1	TRBJ2-2	CATRTGGTGELFF	TGTGCCACCAGGACAGGGGGGACCGGGGAGCTGTTTTTT
NA	NA	TRBV19	TRBJ1-1	CASSNRGESTEAFF	TGTGCCAGTAGTAATCGGGGAGAGAGCACTGAAGCTTTCTTT
NA	NA	TRBV9	TRBJ1-6	CASSVAITVNSPLHF	TGTGCCAGCAGCGTAGCCATCACAGTGAATTCACCCCTCCACTTT
few	TRBD1	TRBV5-4	TRBJ2-3	CASSSLDRVGTDTQYF	TGTGCCAGCAGCTCACTTGACAGGGTCGGCACAGATACGCAGTATTTT
many	NA	TRBV6-5	TRBJ1-5	CASSDRLNQPQHF	TGTGCCAGCAGTGACAGGTTGAATCAGCCCCAGCATTTT
many	NA	TRBV10-3	TRBJ2-3	CAISDRRNRETDTQYF	TGTGCCATCAGTGATCGTCGTAATAGGGAAACAGATACGCAGTATTTT
few	NA	TRBV5-6	TRBJ2-5	CASRPEGRSQETQYF	TGTGCCAGCAGGCCTGAAGGACGTAGCCAAGAGACCCAGTACTTC
NA	TRBD1	TRBV6-5	TRBJ1-4	CASSYSGTVNEKLFF	TGTGCCAGCAGTTACTCCGGGACAGTTAATGAAAAACTGTTTTTT
many	NA	TRBV12-3/TRBV12-4	TRBJ1-3	CASSLQGVGGNTIYF	TGTGCCAGCAGCCTACAGGGTGTAGGTGGAAACACCATATATTTT